This T cell receptor beta chain was captured by sequencing in a study of control samples from healthy donors and cancer patients. The V and J ends lost 2 bases and 5 bases respectively, with 7 bases between them. Germline values: CDR1 GTSNPN, CDR2 SVGIG (reference sequence). The CDR3 sequence is 13 residues long. Clones were sequenced by immunoSEQ multiplex PCR, and TCRdb holds only the in-frame ones, with some missing. The table has 150,000 or so clones, roughly 94% seen once. The clonotype comes from a man between 40 and 49 years old in good health. Specimen: blood. The chain carries TRBV30 and TRBJ1-6; D is uncertain. The CDR3 nucleotides are TGTGCCTGGAGTACAAGTAATAATTCACCCCTCCACTTT. Its protein product is CAWSTSNNSPLHF. The variable domain in full, with the rest retrieved from reference TRBV30 and TRBJ1-6, is SQTIHQWPATLVQPVGSPLSLECTVEGTSNPNLYWYRQAAGRGLQLLFYSVGIGQISSEVPQNLSASRPQDRQFILSSKKLLLSDSGFYLCAWSTSNNSPLHFGNGTRLTVT.